The 18 T cell receptor beta chains below all came from one sample that was sequenced in a study of T-cell reconstitution after alpha-beta-depleted transplantation in children. Unique molecular identifiers tagged the TCRbeta library. TCRdb re-analysed the PCR reads in MiXCR, keeping a single row per CDR3 protein. The sample lists about 1,000,000 distinct CDR3 sequences, about 30% occurring once. Sequenced material: PBMCs, mostly from graft donor cells, taken 360 days after TCRalphabeta/CD19-depleted stem cell transplant. These receptor sequences come from a boy in the first two years of life who had a stem cell transplant for SCID, so the T cells may come from the graft donor.

A few counts support this clonotype. The CDR3 region has the DNA TGTGCCAGCAGCCGACGGAGGATCAATGAGCAGTTCTTC. Protein product: CASSRRRINEQFF. The V gene is TRBV7-9, the J gene TRBJ2-1; D might be TRBD2 (5 bases). From germline, CDR1 is SEHNR and CDR2 FQNEAQ (reference sequence). V dropped 5 bases and J dropped 6 bases, with 11 bases sitting between them. This CDR3 is built from 13 residues. Complete variable domain (other parts from reference TRBV7-9 and TRBJ2-1): DTGVSQNPRHKITKRGQNVTFRCDPISEHNRLYWYRQTLGQGPEFLTYFQNEAQLEKSRLLSDRFSAERPKGSFSTLEIQRTEQGDSAMYLCASSRRRINEQFFGPGTRLTVL.

The chain has TRBV10-3 and TRBJ2-3, with D unresolved. Per germline, CDR1 ENHRY and CDR2 SYGVKD. The V end lost 0 bases, the J end lost 3 bases, and 7 bases lay between the germline ends. The CDR3 extends over 14 amino acids. The CDR3 nucleotides are TGTGCCATCAGTGAGTCTCTGGGTACAGATACGCAGTATTTT. Encoded protein: CAISESLGTDTQYF.

The chain couples TRBV6-5 to TRBJ2-1, with D unresolved. The CDR3 is 17 amino acids. From germline, CDR1 is MNHEY and CDR2 SVGAGI. The V end was cut by 2 bases, the J end by 2 bases, with 16 bases between. The CDR3 reads CASSYTSLTLTYNEQFF. The CDR3 coding sequence is TGTGCCAGCAGTTACACCTCCCTGACCTTGACCTACAATGAGCAGTTCTTC.

The genes are TRBV10-2 and TRBJ2-5; the D gene is possibly TRBD1 (5 bases). Trimming took 2 bases from V and 5 from J, leaving 18 bases between them. The CDR3 covers 16 residues. The germline gives CDR1 WSHSY, CDR2 SAAADI. CDR3 in amino acids: CASSEPDGAGGETQYF. Here the CDR3 DNA reads TGCGCCAGCAGTGAGCCCGATGGGGCAGGTGGGGAGACCCAGTACTTC.

This sequence joins TRBV12-5 and TRBJ2-1, with a possible D match to TRBD2 (6 bases). Germline V gene data show CDR1 as LGHNT and CDR2 as FRNRAP. This CDR3 contains 15 residues. The V and J ends lost 6 bases and 1 base respectively, with 13 bases between them. CDR3 amino acids: CASGRGVGSYNEQFF. The DNA for the CDR3 is TGTGCTAGTGGGCGGGGAGTGGGGTCCTACAATGAGCAGTTCTTC.

In its sample, this clonotype was seen a few times. The chain uses TRBV29-1 and TRBJ2-3; a possible D gene is TRBD1 (6 bases). The germline V gene has CDR1 SQVTM and CDR2 ANQGSEA. The CDR3 has 16 residues. V gave up 0 bases and J gave up 5 bases, with 18 bases separating them. The CDR3 is CSVEDGRGNPGDTQYF. CDR3 nucleotides: TGCAGCGTTGAAGATGGCAGGGGAAACCCAGGAGATACGCAGTATTTT.

This chain joins TRBV14 and TRBJ2-1; 7 bases are shared with TRBD2. V shed 3 bases and J 4 bases; nucleotides not matched to a gene: 9. This CDR3 has 16 amino acids. Germline CDR1 is SGHDN and CDR2 is FVKESK. Here the CDR3 DNA reads TGTGCCAGCAGCCAGTATGGGGGGGGAACTTACAATGAGCAGTTCTTC. Translating it yields CASSQYGGGTYNEQFF.

This clonotype showed up just a few times. This chain joins TRBV12-3 or TRBV12-4 and TRBJ2-2; D is ambiguous. V was cut by 8 bases and J by 3 bases, with 7 bases left in between. The CDR3 contains 12 residues. The CDR3 DNA reads TGTGCCAGCCTCTCCGACACCGGGGAGCTGTTTTTT. Protein product: CASLSDTGELFF.

CDR3 sequence reads: CASSSGTGTHDTQYF. CDR3 bases: TGCGCCAGCAGCTCGGGAACCGGGACACATGATACGCAGTATTTT. This chain joins TRBV5-1 and TRBJ2-3; D might be TRBD1 (6 bases). Germline CDR1 and CDR2: SGHRS and YFSETQ. With 3 bases removed from V and 6 bases from J, the gap between germline ends came to 17 bases. CDR3 length: 15 amino acids.

V usage is TRBV20-1 and J usage is TRBJ2-3, with 13 bases aligning to TRBD2. Germline V gene sequence: CDR1 DFQATT, CDR2 SNEGSKA (reference sequence). CDR3 length equals 13 residues. Trimming removed 2 bases from V and 11 bases from J; junction bases left unmatched: 4. CDR3 coding DNA: TGCAGTGCTAGAACTAGCGGGGGGGCTAAGCAGTATTTT. Its translation: CSARTSGGAKQYF.

The rearrangement uses TRBV20-1 and TRBJ1-1, with D uncertain. V lost 2 bases to trimming and J lost 1 base, with 11 bases between them. Germline values: CDR1 DFQATT, CDR2 SNEGSKA (reference sequence). The CDR3 consists of 14 residues. CDR3 in DNA: TGCAGTGCTAGAACCCCTTTAGGGAACACTGAAGCTTTCTTT. Its protein is CSARTPLGNTEAFF.

This clonotype was seen only a few times. The CDR3 region is CASRTPGGREQFF. Here the CDR3 DNA reads TGTGCCAGCAGGACACCCGGGGGACGAGAGCAGTTCTTC. This chain uses TRBV3-1 with TRBJ2-1; weak D call: TRBD2 (6 bases). V lost 6 bases and J 10 bases, leaving 16 bases between the germline ends. The CDR3 is 13 amino acids. Per germline, CDR1 LGHDT and CDR2 YNNKEL (reference sequence).

The rearrangement joins TRBV28 to TRBJ2-7; possible D gene TRBD1, 6 bases. Germline values: CDR1 MDHEN, CDR2 SYDVKM. This CDR3 contains 15 residues. Trimming left V 5 bases short and J 2 bases short, with 16 bases between. The chain's CDR3 is CASSGMGAGPYEQYF. In nucleotides, the CDR3 is TGTGCCAGCAGTGGTATGGGGGCTGGGCCCTACGAGCAGTACTTC.

A few counts support this clonotype. This chain connects TRBV7-2 to TRBJ1-2, with D tentatively TRBD1 (5 bases). CDR1 is SGHTA, CDR2 FQGNSA, per germline. Trimming cost V 5 bases and J 3 bases, with 22 bases left between them. The CDR3 is 17 residues long. CDR3 sequence reads: CASSRGYTGPQYYGYTF. The CDR3 DNA reads TGTGCCAGCAGCCGTGGTTACACGGGGCCCCAATACTATGGCTACACCTTC.

The chain has TRBV20-1 and TRBJ2-7; no definite D call. The germline V and J ends were trimmed by 2 bases and 6 bases, with 20 bases remaining between them. This CDR3 is built from 15 residues. Germline CDR1 reads DFQATT; CDR2 reads SNEGSKA (reference sequence). CDR3: CSARYSGLNPLEQYF. The CDR3 nucleotides are TGCAGTGCTAGATATTCGGGCCTAAACCCTCTCGAGCAGTACTTC.

This clonotype turned up a few times. The chain uses TRBV12-3 or TRBV12-4 and TRBJ1-2; D not resolved. Trimming pared 5 bases from V and 4 bases from J, leaving 11 bases between. The CDR3 contains 13 residues. CDR3 sequence reads: CASSAQRSYGYTF. DNA for the CDR3: TGTGCCAGCAGTGCCCAAAGGAGCTATGGCTACACCTTC.

The genes are TRBV3-1 and TRBJ2-7; 13 bases are shared with TRBD2. The CDR3 runs 18 residues. CDR1 LGHDT and CDR2 YNNKEL come from the germline V gene (reference sequence). V lost 1 base and J lost 0; bases outside the gene matches: 6. The CDR3 sequence is CASSQAGTSGVSSYEQYF. For the CDR3, the DNA is TGTGCCAGCAGCCAAGCCGGGACTAGCGGGGTGAGCTCCTACGAGCAGTACTTC.

The chain has TRBV6-4 and TRBJ2-6, with a tentative D call TRBD1 (5 bases). V dropped 6 bases and J dropped 0 bases, with 6 bases sitting between them. There are 14 residues in the CDR3. Germline CDR1 MRHNA, CDR2 SNTAGT. The CDR3 DNA reads as TGTGCCAGCAGACAGGACTCTGGGGCCAACGTCCTGACTTTC. Amino acid sequence: CASRQDSGANVLTF.